This TCR beta chain was identified during a study of T cell changes during pregnancy in multiple sclerosis. Per the germline V gene, CDR1 is MDHEN and CDR2 is SYDVKM. CDR3 length equals 15 residues. The V end lost 1 base, the J end lost 0 bases, and 9 bases lay between the germline ends. Libraries were prepared by immunoSEQ multiplex PCR; TCRdb keeps only in-frame clonotypes and omits some of them. The table records some 47,000 clones, 80% to 90% of them present only once. The TCR originated in a female donor with multiple sclerosis, enrolled in a pregnancy study. This sequence joins TRBV28 and TRBJ1-1; D unclear. The material was CD8+ T cells from peripheral blood mononuclear cells, obtained in the second trimester of pregnancy. As DNA, the CDR3 is TGTGCCAGCAGTTTATACCAGGCCTTGAACACTGAAGCTTTCTTT. Translating it yields CASSLYQALNTEAFF.